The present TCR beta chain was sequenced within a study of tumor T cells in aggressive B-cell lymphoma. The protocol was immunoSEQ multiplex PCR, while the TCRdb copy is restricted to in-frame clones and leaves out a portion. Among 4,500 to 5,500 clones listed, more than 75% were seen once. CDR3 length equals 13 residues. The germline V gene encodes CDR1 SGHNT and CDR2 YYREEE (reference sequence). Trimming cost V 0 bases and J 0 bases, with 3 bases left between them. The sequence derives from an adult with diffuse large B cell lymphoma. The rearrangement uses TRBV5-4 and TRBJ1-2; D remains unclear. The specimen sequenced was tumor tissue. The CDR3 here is CASSLDSNYGYTF. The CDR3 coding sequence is TGTGCCAGCAGCTTGGACTCTAACTATGGCTACACCTTC.